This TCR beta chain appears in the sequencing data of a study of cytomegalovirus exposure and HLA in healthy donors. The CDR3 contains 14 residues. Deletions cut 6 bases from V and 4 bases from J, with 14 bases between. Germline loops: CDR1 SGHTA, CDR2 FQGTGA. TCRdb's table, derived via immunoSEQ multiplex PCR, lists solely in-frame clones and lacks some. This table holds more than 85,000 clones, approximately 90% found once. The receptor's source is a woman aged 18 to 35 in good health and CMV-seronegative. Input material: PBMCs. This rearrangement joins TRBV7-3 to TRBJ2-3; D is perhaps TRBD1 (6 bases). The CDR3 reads CASRRDISADTQYF. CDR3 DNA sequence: TGTGCCAGCAGGAGGGACATCTCGGCAGATACGCAGTATTTT.